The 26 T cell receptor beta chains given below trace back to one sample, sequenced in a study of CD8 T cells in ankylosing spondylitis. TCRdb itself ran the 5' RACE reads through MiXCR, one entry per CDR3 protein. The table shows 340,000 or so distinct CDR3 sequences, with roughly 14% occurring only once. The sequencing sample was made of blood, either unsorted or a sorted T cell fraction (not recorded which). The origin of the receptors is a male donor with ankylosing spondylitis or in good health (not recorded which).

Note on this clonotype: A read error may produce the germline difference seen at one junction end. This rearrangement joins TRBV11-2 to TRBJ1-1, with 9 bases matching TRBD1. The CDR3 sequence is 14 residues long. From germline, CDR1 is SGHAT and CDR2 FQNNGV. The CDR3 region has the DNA TGTGCCAGCACCTTAGGGACAGGGCTGGCTGAAGCTTTCTTT. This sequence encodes CASTLGTGLAEAFF.

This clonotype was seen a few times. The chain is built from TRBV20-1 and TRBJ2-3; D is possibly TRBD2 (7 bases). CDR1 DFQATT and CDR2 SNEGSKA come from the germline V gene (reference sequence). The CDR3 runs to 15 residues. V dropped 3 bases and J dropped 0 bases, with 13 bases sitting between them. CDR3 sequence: CSARGGGPSTDTQYF. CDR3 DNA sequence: TGCAGTGCTAGGGGAGGGGGACCCAGCACAGATACGCAGTATTTT.

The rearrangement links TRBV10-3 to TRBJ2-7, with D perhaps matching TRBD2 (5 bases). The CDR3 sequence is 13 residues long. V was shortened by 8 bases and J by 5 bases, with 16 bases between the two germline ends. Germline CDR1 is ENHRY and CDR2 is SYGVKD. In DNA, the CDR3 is TGTGCCATCGCCCGAGGAGGAGACCACGAGCAGTACTTC. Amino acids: CAIARGGDHEQYF.

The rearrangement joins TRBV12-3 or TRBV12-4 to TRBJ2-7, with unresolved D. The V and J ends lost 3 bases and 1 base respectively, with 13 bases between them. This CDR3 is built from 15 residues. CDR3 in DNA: TGTGCCAGCAGTTTGGAGCGTAGTCTATCCTACGAGCAGTACTTC. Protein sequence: CASSLERSLSYEQYF.

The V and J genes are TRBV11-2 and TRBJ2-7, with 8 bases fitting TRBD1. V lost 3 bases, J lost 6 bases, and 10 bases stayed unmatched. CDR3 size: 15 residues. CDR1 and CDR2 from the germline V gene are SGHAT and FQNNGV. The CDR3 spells CASSFGEYRGSEQYF. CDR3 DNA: TGTGCCAGCAGCTTTGGGGAGTACAGGGGGTCCGAGCAGTACTTC.

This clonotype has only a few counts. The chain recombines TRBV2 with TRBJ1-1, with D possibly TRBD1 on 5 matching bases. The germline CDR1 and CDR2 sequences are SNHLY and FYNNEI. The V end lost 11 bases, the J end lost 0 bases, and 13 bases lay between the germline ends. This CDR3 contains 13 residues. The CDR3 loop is CAGKRDLNTEAFF. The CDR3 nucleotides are TGTGCCGGCAAGAGGGACCTGAACACTGAAGCTTTCTTT.

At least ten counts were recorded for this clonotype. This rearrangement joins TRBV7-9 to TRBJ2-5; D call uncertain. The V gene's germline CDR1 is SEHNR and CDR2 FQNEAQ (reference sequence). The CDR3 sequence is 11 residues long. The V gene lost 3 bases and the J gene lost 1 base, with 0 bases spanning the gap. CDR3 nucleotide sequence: TGTGCCAGCAGCTTCCAAGAGACCCAGTACTTC. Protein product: CASSFQETQYF.

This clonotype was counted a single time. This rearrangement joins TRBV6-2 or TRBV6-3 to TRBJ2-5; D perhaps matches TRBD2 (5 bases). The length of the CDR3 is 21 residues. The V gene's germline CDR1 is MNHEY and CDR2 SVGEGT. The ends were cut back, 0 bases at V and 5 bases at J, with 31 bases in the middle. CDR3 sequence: CASSYSIPSSEAVSRRETQYF. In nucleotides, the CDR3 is TGTGCCAGCAGTTACTCGATCCCTTCAAGCGAAGCGGTCTCCAGAAGGGAGACCCAGTACTTC.

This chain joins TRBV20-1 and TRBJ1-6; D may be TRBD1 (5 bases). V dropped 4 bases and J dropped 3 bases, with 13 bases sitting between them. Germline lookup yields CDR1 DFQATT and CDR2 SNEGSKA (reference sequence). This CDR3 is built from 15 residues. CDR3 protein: CSATGGENYNSPLHF. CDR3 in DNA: TGCAGTGCTACGGGGGGGGAGAACTATAATTCACCCCTCCACTTT.

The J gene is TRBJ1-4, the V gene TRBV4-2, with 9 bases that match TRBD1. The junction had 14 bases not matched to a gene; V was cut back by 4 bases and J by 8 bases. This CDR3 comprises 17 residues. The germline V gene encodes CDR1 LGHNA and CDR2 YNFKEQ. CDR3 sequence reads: CASSLQAGGTGTEKLFF. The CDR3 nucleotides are TGTGCCAGCAGCCTCCAGGCCGGGGGGACAGGGACCGAAAAACTGTTTTTT.

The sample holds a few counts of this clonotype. Written as DNA, the CDR3 is TGTGCCAGCAGCACCGGGACAGCCTACACAGATACGCAGTATTTT. Encoded protein: CASSTGTAYTDTQYF. V and J are TRBV2 and TRBJ2-3; the match to TRBD1 covers 7 bases. Germline lookup yields CDR1 SNHLY and CDR2 FYNNEI. The ends lost 6 bases at V and 2 bases at J; junction bases unmatched: 8. The CDR3 totals 15 residues.

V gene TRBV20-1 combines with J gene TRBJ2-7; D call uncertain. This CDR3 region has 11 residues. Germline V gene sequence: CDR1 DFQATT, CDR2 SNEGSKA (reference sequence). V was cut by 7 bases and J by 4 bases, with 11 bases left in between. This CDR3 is CSVPSLYEQYF. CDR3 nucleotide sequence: TGCAGTGTCCCCTCCCTGTACGAGCAGTACTTC.

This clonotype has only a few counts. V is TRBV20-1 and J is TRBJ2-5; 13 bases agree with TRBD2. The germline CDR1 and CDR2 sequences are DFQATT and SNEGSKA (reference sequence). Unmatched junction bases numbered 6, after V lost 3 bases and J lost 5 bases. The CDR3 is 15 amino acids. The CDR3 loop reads CSARRTSGRSETQYF. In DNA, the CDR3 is TGCAGTGCTAGGCGGACTAGCGGGAGATCGGAGACCCAGTACTTC.

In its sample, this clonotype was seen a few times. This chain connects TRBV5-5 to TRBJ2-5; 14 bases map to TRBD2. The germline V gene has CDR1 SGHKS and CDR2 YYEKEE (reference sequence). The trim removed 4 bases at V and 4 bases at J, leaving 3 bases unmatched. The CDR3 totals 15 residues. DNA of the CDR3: TGTGCCAGCAGCCCCGGGACTAGCGGGAGAGAGACCCAGTACTTC. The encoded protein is CASSPGTSGRETQYF.

This chain's CDR3 is CATSDPKAGQGTDTQYF. The CDR3, as DNA: TGTGCCACCAGTGACCCTAAGGCGGGACAGGGGACAGATACGCAGTATTTT. The chain carries TRBV24-1 and TRBJ2-3, with 10 bases that match TRBD1. The length of the CDR3 is 17 residues. The germline V gene has CDR1 KGHDR and CDR2 SFDVKD. V trimming: 4 bases; J trimming: 3 bases; junction bases outside the gene matches: 9.

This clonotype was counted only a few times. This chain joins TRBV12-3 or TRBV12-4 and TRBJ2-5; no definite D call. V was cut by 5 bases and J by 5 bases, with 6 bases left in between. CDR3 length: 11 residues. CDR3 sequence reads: CASSGVETQYF. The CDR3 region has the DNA TGTGCCAGCAGTGGGGTTGAGACCCAGTACTTC.

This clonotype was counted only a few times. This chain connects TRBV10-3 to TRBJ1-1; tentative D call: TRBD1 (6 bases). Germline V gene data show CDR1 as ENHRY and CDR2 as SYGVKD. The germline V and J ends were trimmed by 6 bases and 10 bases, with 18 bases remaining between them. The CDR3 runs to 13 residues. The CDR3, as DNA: TGTGCCATCAGAAGCGGAGGGAAGGGGGTAGCTTTCTTT. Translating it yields CAIRSGGKGVAFF.

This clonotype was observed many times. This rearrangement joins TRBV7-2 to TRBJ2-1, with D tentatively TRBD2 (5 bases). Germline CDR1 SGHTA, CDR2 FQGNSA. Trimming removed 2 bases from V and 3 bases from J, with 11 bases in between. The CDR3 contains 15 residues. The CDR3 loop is CASSLWERSYNEQFF. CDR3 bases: TGTGCCAGCAGCTTATGGGAGAGGAGCTACAATGAGCAGTTCTTC. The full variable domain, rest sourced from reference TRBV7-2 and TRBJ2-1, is GAGVSQSPSNKVTEKGKDVELRCDPISGHTALYWYRQSLGQGLEFLIYFQGNSAPDKSGLPSDRFSAERTGGSVSTLTIQRTQQEDSAVYLCASSLWERSYNEQFFGPGTRLTVL.

The DNA for the CDR3 is TGTGCCAGCAGTTTATTTGGCGCTCTGCAGTACTTC. It yields the protein CASSLFGALQYF. The chain combines TRBV28 with TRBJ2-7; unclear D gene. This CDR3 region has 12 residues. Germline V lookup: CDR1 MDHEN, CDR2 SYDVKM. Trimming cost V 1 base and J 9 bases, with 10 bases left between them.

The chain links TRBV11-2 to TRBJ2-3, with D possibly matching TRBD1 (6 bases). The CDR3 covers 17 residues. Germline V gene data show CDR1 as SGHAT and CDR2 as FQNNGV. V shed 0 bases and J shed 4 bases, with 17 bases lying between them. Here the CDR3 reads CASSLDGAGVLSDTQYF. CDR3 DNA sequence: TGTGCCAGCAGCTTAGATGGGGCAGGGGTTTTATCAGATACGCAGTATTTT.

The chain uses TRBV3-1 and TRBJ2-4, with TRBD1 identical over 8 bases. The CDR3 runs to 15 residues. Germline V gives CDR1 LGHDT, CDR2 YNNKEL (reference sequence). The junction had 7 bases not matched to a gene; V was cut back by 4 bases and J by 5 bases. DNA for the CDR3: TGTGCCAGCAGCCTGCCCGGGACAGGCCAAAACATTCAGTACTTC. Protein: CASSLPGTGQNIQYF.

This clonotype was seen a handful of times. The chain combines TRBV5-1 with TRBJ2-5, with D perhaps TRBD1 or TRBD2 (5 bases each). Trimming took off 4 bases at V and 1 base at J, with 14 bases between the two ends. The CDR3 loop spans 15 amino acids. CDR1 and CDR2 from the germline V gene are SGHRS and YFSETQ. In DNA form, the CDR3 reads TGCGCCAGCAGCCTACCGTCGGGGACCCAAGAGACCCAGTACTTC. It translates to CASSLPSGTQETQYF.

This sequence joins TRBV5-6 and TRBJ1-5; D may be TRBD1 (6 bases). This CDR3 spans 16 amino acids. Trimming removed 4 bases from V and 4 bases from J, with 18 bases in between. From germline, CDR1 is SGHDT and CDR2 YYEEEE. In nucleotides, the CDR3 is TGTGCCAGCAGCATCGGGGTGGGGACATCTAATCAGCCCCAGCATTTT. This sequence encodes CASSIGVGTSNQPQHF.

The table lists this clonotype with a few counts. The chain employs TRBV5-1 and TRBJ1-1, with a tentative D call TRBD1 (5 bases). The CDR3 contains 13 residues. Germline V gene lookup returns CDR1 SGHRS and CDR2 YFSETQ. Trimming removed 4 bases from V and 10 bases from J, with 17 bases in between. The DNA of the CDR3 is TGCGCCAGCAGCCGACAGCAGACCGAGGGAGCTTTCTTT. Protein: CASSRQQTEGAFF.

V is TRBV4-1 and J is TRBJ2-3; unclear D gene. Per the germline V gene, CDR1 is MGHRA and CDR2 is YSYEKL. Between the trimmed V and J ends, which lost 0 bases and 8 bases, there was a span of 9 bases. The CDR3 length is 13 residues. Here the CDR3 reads CASSQDSDFTQYF. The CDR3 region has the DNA TGCGCCAGCAGCCAAGATTCAGACTTTACGCAGTATTTT.

The CDR3 sequence is CASSAPEARVSYEQYF. The CDR3 nucleotides are TGTGCCAGCAGCGCACCCGAAGCCCGGGTCTCCTACGAGCAGTACTTC. This rearrangement joins TRBV13 to TRBJ2-7; the D is unclear. The germline V gene has CDR1 PRHDT and CDR2 FYEKMQ (reference sequence). Trimming shortened V by 5 bases and J by 0 bases, and 17 bases separated the two germline ends. This CDR3 is 16 amino acids long.